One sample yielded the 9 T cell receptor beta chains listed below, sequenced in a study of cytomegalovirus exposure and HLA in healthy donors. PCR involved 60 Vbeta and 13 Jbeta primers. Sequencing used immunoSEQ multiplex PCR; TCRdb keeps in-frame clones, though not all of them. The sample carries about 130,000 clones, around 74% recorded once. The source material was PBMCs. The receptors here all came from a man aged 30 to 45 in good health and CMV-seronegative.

The CDR3 bases are TGTGCCTGGACACGGGTGGGGGCACGGAGGGGCTACACCTTC. Its protein is CAWTRVGARRGYTF. V is TRBV30 and J is TRBJ1-2, with D perhaps matching TRBD1 (6 bases). V lost 4 bases, J lost 8 bases, and 20 bases lay in between. The CDR3 totals 14 residues. Germline CDR1 reads GTSNPN; CDR2 reads SVGIG (reference sequence). The full variable domain, rest sourced from reference TRBV30 and TRBJ1-2, is SQTIHQWPATLVQPVGSPLSLECTVEGTSNPNLYWYRQAAGRGLQLLFYSVGIGQISSEVPQNLSASRPQDRQFILSSKKLLLSDSGFYLCAWTRVGARRGYTFGSGTRLTVV.

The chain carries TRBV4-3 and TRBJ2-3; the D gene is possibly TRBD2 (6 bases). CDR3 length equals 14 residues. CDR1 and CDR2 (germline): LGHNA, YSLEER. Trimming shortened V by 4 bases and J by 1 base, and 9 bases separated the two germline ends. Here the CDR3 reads CASSRGERTDTQYF. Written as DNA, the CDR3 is TGCGCCAGCAGCCGGGGGGAACGCACAGATACGCAGTATTTT.

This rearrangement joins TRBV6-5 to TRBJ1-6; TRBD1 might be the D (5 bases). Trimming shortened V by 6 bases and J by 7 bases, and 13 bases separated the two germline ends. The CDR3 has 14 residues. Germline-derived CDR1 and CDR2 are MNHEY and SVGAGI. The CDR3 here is CASSKEGRNSPLHF. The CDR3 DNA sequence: TGTGCCAGCAGCAAGGAGGGGAGAAATTCACCCCTCCACTTT.

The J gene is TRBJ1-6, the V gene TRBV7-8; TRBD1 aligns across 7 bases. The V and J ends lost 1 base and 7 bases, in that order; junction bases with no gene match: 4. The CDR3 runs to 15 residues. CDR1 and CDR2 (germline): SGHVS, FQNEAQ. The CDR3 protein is CASSLGTGKNSPLHF. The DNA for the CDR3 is TGTGCCAGCAGCTTAGGGACAGGCAAGAATTCACCCCTCCACTTT.

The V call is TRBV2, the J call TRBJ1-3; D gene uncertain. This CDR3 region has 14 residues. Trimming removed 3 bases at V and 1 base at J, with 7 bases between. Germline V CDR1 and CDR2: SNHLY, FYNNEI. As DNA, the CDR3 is TGTGCCAGCAGTGAGGCAGTGTCTGGAAACACCATATATTTT. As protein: CASSEAVSGNTIYF.

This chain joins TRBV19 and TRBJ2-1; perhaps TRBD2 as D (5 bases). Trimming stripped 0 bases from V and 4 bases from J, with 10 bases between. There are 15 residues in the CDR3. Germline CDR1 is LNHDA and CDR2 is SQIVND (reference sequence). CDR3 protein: CASSIDRGQYNEQFF. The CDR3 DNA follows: TGTGCCAGTAGTATAGATCGGGGTCAATACAATGAGCAGTTCTTC.

The CDR3 sequence: CASSLVAGLAYGYEQYF. For the CDR3, the DNA is TGTGCCAGCAGCTTAGTAGCAGGACTAGCGTACGGCTACGAGCAGTACTTC. V gene TRBV7-2 combines with J gene TRBJ2-7; TRBD2 matches 9 bases. Germline V gene lookup returns CDR1 SGHTA and CDR2 FQGNSA. V lost 1 base, J lost 3 bases, and 10 bases stayed unmatched. CDR3 size: 17 residues.

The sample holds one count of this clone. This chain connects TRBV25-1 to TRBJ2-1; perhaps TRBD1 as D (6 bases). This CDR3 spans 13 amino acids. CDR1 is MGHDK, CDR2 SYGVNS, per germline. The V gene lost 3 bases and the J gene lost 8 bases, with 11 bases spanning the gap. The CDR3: CASSDRQVDEQFF. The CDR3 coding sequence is TGTGCCAGCAGTGACAGACAGGTCGATGAGCAGTTCTTC.

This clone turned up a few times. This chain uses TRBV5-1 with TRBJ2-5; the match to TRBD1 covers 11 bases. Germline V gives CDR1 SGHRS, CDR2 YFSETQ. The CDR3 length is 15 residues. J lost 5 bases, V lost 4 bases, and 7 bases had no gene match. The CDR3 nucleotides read TGCGCCAGCAGCACCGGACAGGGGGCTCGGGAGACCCAGTACTTC. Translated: CASSTGQGARETQYF.